These 32 T cell receptor beta chains came from one sample sequenced in a study of blood T cell repertoires in COVID-19 (dated by TCRdb to 2018 to 2021). Receptor amplification or capture employed the immunoSEQ multiplex PCR assay. TCRdb took over this immuneACCESS table, retaining in-frame rearrangements with V and J assigned. Such tables are incomplete; in checked studies, under half of the missing clones stem from an unresolved V gene, and the remainder is unexplained. Here the sample has about 210,000 clones; 88% occur a single time. 0.72% of the sample is held by the ten biggest clonotypes. Sequenced sample: peripheral blood. These receptor sequences come from a man aged 35-49 years with acute or convalescent COVID-19.

This sequence joins TRBV5-1 and TRBJ1-2; D might be TRBD1 (6 bases). Germline CDR1 SGHRS, CDR2 YFSETQ. The V and J ends lost 3 bases and 8 bases respectively, with 14 bases between them. The CDR3 totals 13 residues. The CDR3 sequence: CASSWRQALGYTF. The CDR3, as DNA: TGCGCCAGCAGCTGGAGACAGGCCCTAGGCTACACCTTC.

This sequence joins TRBV28 and TRBJ1-2; 8 nucleotides match TRBD1. The CDR3 has 14 residues. Looked up from germline, CDR1 is MDHEN and CDR2 is SYDVKM. V was pared by 7 bases and J by 9 bases, with 13 bases of the junction left unmatched. This CDR3 reads CASKYPGTGTSYTF. The CDR3, as DNA: TGTGCCAGCAAATATCCCGGGACAGGTACCAGCTACACCTTC.

This chain uses TRBV2 with TRBJ1-1; 8 nucleotides match TRBD1. Trimming cost V 6 bases and J 5 bases; bases outside gene matches: 17. Looked up from germline, CDR1 is SNHLY and CDR2 is FYNNEI. The CDR3 has 17 amino acids. The CDR3 DNA is TGTGCCAGCAGGGCGAGACAGGGGTCCCGAGGGGAGACTGAAGCTTTCTTT. Amino acids: CASRARQGSRGETEAFF.

The rearrangement links TRBV6-5 to TRBJ1-1; D perhaps matches TRBD1 (6 bases). This CDR3 has 13 amino acids. Germline values: CDR1 MNHEY, CDR2 SVGAGI. V was trimmed by 5 bases and J by 1 base, leaving 8 bases between them. For the CDR3, the DNA is TGTGCCAGCAGTACGACAGGGAACACTGAAGCTTTCTTT. Its protein product is CASSTTGNTEAFF.

This rearrangement joins TRBV7-3 to TRBJ2-7; TRBD1 matches at 7 bases. The CDR3 covers 14 residues. Germline values: CDR1 SGHTA, CDR2 FQGTGA. J was trimmed by 4 bases and V by 0 bases; bases with no gene match: 3. In DNA, the CDR3 is TGTGCCAGCAGCTTAACAGGGGGCCGGTACGAGCAGTACTTC. Amino acid sequence: CASSLTGGRYEQYF.

The J gene is TRBJ2-3, the V gene TRBV7-9, with 7 bases identical to TRBD1. Losses at the gene ends were 1 base for V and 1 base for J; bases not matched to a gene: 14. CDR3 length equals 19 residues. Germline CDR1 reads SEHNR; CDR2 reads FQNEAQ (reference sequence). The DNA for the CDR3 is TGTGCCAGCAGCTTAGAGGGATGGGCCGGGACAGATCGCACAGATACGCAGTATTTT. Translation gives CASSLEGWAGTDRTDTQYF.

The J gene is TRBJ2-3, the V gene TRBV27; D is undetermined. Germline-derived CDR1 and CDR2 are MNHEY and SMNVEV (reference sequence). Trimming cost V 3 bases and J 2 bases, with 9 bases left between them. The length of the CDR3 is 14 residues. CDR3 sequence (DNA): TGTGCCAGCAGTTTTAACAGCCTCACAGATACGCAGTATTTT. This translates into CASSFNSLTDTQYF.

The rearrangement uses TRBV5-6 and TRBJ1-1, with 9 nucleotides matching TRBD1. The germline V gene has CDR1 SGHDT and CDR2 YYEEEE. Germline trimming cut 0 bases from V and 12 bases from J; bases unmatched to any gene: 18. The length of the CDR3 is 17 residues. Here the CDR3 DNA reads TGTGCCAGCAGCTTGGACAGGGGGCGACCGGCCAGAGACACTCCTTTCTTT. Translation gives CASSLDRGRPARDTPFF.

The rearrangement joins TRBV28 to TRBJ2-1, with D possibly TRBD2 on 5 matching bases. V was cut by 10 bases and J by 8 bases, with 18 bases left in between. The CDR3 is 13 residues long. CDR1 is MDHEN and CDR2 is SYDVKM in the germline V gene. CDR3 coding DNA: TGTGCCACCCTCGGACTCCCGATCCATGAGCAGTTCTTC. It encodes CATLGLPIHEQFF.

The chain is built from TRBV9 and TRBJ1-2; maybe TRBD1 (5 bases). Germline V CDR1 and CDR2: SGDLS, YYNGEE. V was shortened by 4 bases and J by 2 bases, with 15 bases between the two germline ends. This CDR3 comprises 15 residues. As DNA, the CDR3 is TGTGCCAGCAGCCAAGGTCGGGGGGTCAACTATGGCTACACCTTC. Its protein is CASSQGRGVNYGYTF.

The chain is built from TRBV5-1 and TRBJ2-5; 7 bases map to TRBD1. Germline V lookup: CDR1 SGHRS, CDR2 YFSETQ. The CDR3 spans 13 residues. J gave up 5 bases and V 4 bases, and 5 bases lay outside the gene matches. DNA of the CDR3: TGCGCCAGCAGCATGACAGGGAGTGAGACCCAGTACTTC. It specifies CASSMTGSETQYF.

This clone showed up just a few times. The chain has TRBV2 and TRBJ2-3; 11 positions match TRBD1. This CDR3 has 16 amino acids. V trimming: 6 bases; J trimming: 1 base; junction bases outside the gene matches: 6. The V gene's germline CDR1 is SNHLY and CDR2 FYNNEI. The CDR3 sequence: CASSPRDRGGTDTQYF. For the CDR3, the DNA is TGTGCCAGCAGCCCGCGGGACAGGGGGGGCACAGATACGCAGTATTTT.

V gene TRBV7-9 combines with J gene TRBJ2-7; TRBD1 matches at 7 bases. Germline V gene sequence: CDR1 SEHNR, CDR2 FQNEAQ (reference sequence). The ends lost 5 bases at V and 2 bases at J; junction bases unmatched: 6. This CDR3 spans 14 amino acids. CDR3 sequence reads: CASSDRVRTYEQYF. The CDR3 region has the DNA TGTGCCAGCAGCGACAGGGTCCGGACCTACGAGCAGTACTTC.

The chain combines TRBV7-8 with TRBJ2-3, with 9 bases fitting TRBD2. Germline values: CDR1 SGHVS, CDR2 FQNEAQ. Trimming at V came to 4 bases and at J to 3 bases, leaving 8 bases not matched to a gene. The CDR3 is 16 residues long. The CDR3, as DNA: TGTGCCAGCAGCTCGCTAGCGGGGAAGGAAACAGATACGCAGTATTTT. It encodes CASSSLAGKETDTQYF.

The V gene is TRBV27, the J gene TRBJ2-3, with 11 bases lining up with TRBD2. There are 17 residues in the CDR3. Germline V gene lookup returns CDR1 MNHEY and CDR2 SMNVEV (reference sequence). The J segment lost 6 bases and the V segment lost 5 bases, leaving 13 bases of the junction unmatched. The CDR3 bases are TGTGCCAGCAGTAACAGACTAGCGGGGCCACGGGGGGATACGCAGTATTTT. Protein sequence: CASSNRLAGPRGDTQYF.

J is TRBJ1-4 and V is TRBV9, with a tentative D call TRBD1 (5 bases). V was clipped by 0 bases and J by 8 bases, with 14 bases between them. Germline CDR1 and CDR2: SGDLS and YYNGEE. The length of the CDR3 is 15 residues. CDR3 amino acids: CASSVGGALGEKLFF. CDR3 DNA: TGTGCCAGCAGCGTAGGCGGGGCTTTGGGGGAAAAACTGTTTTTT.

The chain carries TRBV4-1 and TRBJ2-7; 14 nucleotides line up with TRBD2. The germline V gene has CDR1 MGHRA and CDR2 YSYEKL. With 4 bases clipped from V and 4 bases from J, the junction kept 3 bases outside the gene matches. The CDR3 spans 15 residues. In nucleotides, the CDR3 is TGCGCCAGCAGCCCAGGGACTAGCGGGGGATACGAGCAGTACTTC. This encodes CASSPGTSGGYEQYF.

The chain carries TRBV5-1 and TRBJ2-7, with D perhaps TRBD1 (5 bases). Germline V gene data show CDR1 as SGHRS and CDR2 as YFSETQ. V was shortened by 2 bases and J by 2 bases, with 8 bases between the two germline ends. The length of the CDR3 is 13 residues. The CDR3 is CASSFQGTYEQYF. The CDR3 DNA follows: TGCGCCAGCAGCTTTCAGGGAACCTACGAGCAGTACTTC.

For the CDR3, the DNA is TGTGCCAGTAGGCCTCCCGGGACAGGCGGCTACAATGAGCAGTTCTTC. This codes for CASRPPGTGGYNEQFF. V and J are TRBV19 and TRBJ2-1, with 8 bases that match TRBD1. Germline V gene lookup returns CDR1 LNHDA and CDR2 SQIVND (reference sequence). The CDR3 has 16 residues. With V trimmed by 6 bases and J by 3 bases, 10 bases remained unmatched.

V and J are TRBV5-1 and TRBJ2-5; 9 bases are shared with TRBD2. The trim removed 4 bases at V and 5 bases at J, leaving 6 bases unmatched. Germline values: CDR1 SGHRS, CDR2 YFSETQ. The CDR3 is 14 residues long. CDR3: CASSPSGGPETQYF. Here the CDR3 DNA reads TGCGCCAGCAGCCCAAGCGGGGGGCCTGAGACCCAGTACTTC. Full variable domain (missing parts from reference TRBV5-1 and TRBJ2-5): KAGVTQTPRYLIKTRGQQVTLSCSPISGHRSVSWYQQTPGQGLQFLFEYFSETQRNKGNFPGRFSGRQFSNSRSEMNVSTLELGDSALYLCASSPSGGPETQYFGPGTRLLVL.

The rearrangement links TRBV4-2 to TRBJ1-6, with 8 bases lining up with TRBD1. Germline-derived CDR1 and CDR2 are LGHNA and YNFKEQ. Germline trimming cut 3 bases from V and 10 bases from J; bases unmatched to any gene: 11. The CDR3 has 16 amino acids. CDR3 sequence reads: CASSQSPGQAQSPLHF. In DNA form, the CDR3 reads TGTGCCAGCAGCCAGAGCCCGGGACAGGCTCAATCACCCCTCCACTTT.

The rearrangement uses TRBV6-6 and TRBJ2-7; 10 bases are a match to TRBD1. CDR1 and CDR2 (germline): MNHNY, SVGAGI (reference sequence). With 5 bases clipped from V and 2 bases from J, the junction kept 6 bases outside the gene matches. The CDR3 has 15 amino acids. CDR3 DNA sequence: TGTGCCAGCAGTATCGGGGACAGGGGCACCTACGAGCAGTACTTC. Translation gives CASSIGDRGTYEQYF.

This chain links TRBV27 with TRBJ2-5; 9 bases are a match to TRBD1. Germline trimming cut 7 bases from V and 4 bases from J; bases unmatched to any gene: 7. The CDR3 extends over 14 amino acids. Germline V gene data show CDR1 as MNHEY and CDR2 as SMNVEV (reference sequence). CDR3 sequence reads: CASKLQGASETQYF. The CDR3 DNA reads TGTGCCAGCAAACTACAGGGGGCTTCAGAGACCCAGTACTTC.

The chain is built from TRBV29-1 and TRBJ2-3, with 7 bases lining up with TRBD1. The CDR3 spans 15 residues. V dropped 3 bases and J dropped 9; count of bases not matched to a gene: 15. The germline CDR1 and CDR2 sequences are SQVTM and ANQGSEA. The CDR3 reads CSVDAAGGTAETQYF. The CDR3 region has the DNA TGCAGCGTTGACGCAGCTGGTGGGACAGCCGAAACGCAGTATTTT.

J is TRBJ1-2 and V is TRBV27; TRBD1 agrees at 8 bases. This CDR3 has 14 amino acids. Per the germline V gene, CDR1 is MNHEY and CDR2 is SMNVEV (reference sequence). Unmatched junction bases numbered 4, after V lost 5 bases and J lost 2 bases. The CDR3 is CASSPRTGNYGYTF. CDR3 nucleotide sequence: TGTGCCAGCAGTCCGCGGACAGGGAACTATGGCTACACCTTC.

This clone occurred once. J is TRBJ1-1 and V is TRBV28; 11 nucleotides line up with TRBD1. V was pared by 5 bases and J by 3 bases, with 5 bases of the junction left unmatched. Per germline, CDR1 MDHEN and CDR2 SYDVKM. This CDR3 spans 15 amino acids. The CDR3 reads CASSVDRGLHTEAFF. The CDR3 nucleotides are TGTGCCAGCAGTGTGGACAGGGGGCTTCACACTGAAGCTTTCTTT. Full variable domain (outside the CDR3, taken from reference TRBV28 and TRBJ1-1): DVKVTQSSRYLVKRTGEKVFLECVQDMDHENMFWYRQDPGLGLRLIYFSYDVKMKEKGDIPEGYSVSREKKERFSLILESASTNQTSMYLCASSVDRGLHTEAFFGQGTRLTVV.

The chain has TRBV7-3 and TRBJ1-1, with D tentatively TRBD1 (6 bases). This CDR3 has 14 residues. Germline V CDR1 and CDR2: SGHTA, FQGTGA. V lost 5 bases, J lost 7 bases, and 17 bases lay in between. The DNA for the CDR3 is TGTGCCAGCAGCCCACAGGGAATGATGGGTGAAGCTTTCTTT. It encodes CASSPQGMMGEAFF.

The chain combines TRBV11-2 with TRBJ2-1; possibly TRBD1 for D (5 bases). The CDR3 length is 15 residues. CDR1 and CDR2 from the germline V gene are SGHAT and FQNNGV. The germline V and J ends were trimmed by 1 base and 3 bases, with 10 bases remaining between them. As DNA, the CDR3 is TGTGCCAGCAGCTTAGGCGTAGGGGTCTACAATGAGCAGTTCTTC. Amino acid sequence: CASSLGVGVYNEQFF.

V gene TRBV11-2 combines with J gene TRBJ1-2; 10 bases map to TRBD1. The CDR3 runs to 17 residues. Germline CDR1 SGHAT, CDR2 FQNNGV. Trimming cost V 5 bases and J 0 bases; bases outside gene matches: 9. In DNA, the CDR3 is TGTGCCAGCAGCCCCGGACAGGGGGGTACTCCTAACTATGGCTACACCTTC. It codes for CASSPGQGGTPNYGYTF. Full variable domain (remainder filled in from reference TRBV11-2 and TRBJ1-2): EAGVAQSPRYKIIEKRQSVAFWCNPISGHATLYWYQQILGQGPKLLIQFQNNGVVDDSQLPKDRFSAERLKGVDSTLKIQPAKLEDSAVYLCASSPGQGGTPNYGYTFGSGTRLTVV.

The rearrangement uses TRBV2 and TRBJ2-3; D is ambiguous. The CDR3 has 12 residues. Per the germline V gene, CDR1 is SNHLY and CDR2 is FYNNEI. V was pared by 1 base and J by 13 bases, with 12 bases between. The CDR3 DNA follows: TGTGCCAGCAGTGAAGAATCCCCCCTAGAGTATTTT. Its translation: CASSEESPLEYF.

The chain has TRBV19 and TRBJ1-2; D might be TRBD1 (5 bases). The ends were cut back, 6 bases at V and 8 bases at J, with 13 bases in the middle. The germline V gene has CDR1 LNHDA and CDR2 SQIVND (reference sequence). The CDR3 consists of 12 residues. The CDR3, as DNA: TGTGCCAGTAGACTGGGGGGGAGAGGCTACACCTTC. As protein: CASRLGGRGYTF.

The CDR3 DNA reads TGTGCCAGTAGTATATCTGGAGGGGGCGCAAACACCGGGGAGCTGTTTTTT. Residues: CASSISGGGANTGELFF. The rearrangement links TRBV19 to TRBJ2-2; possibly TRBD1 for D (7 bases). CDR1 and CDR2 (germline): LNHDA, SQIVND (reference sequence). This CDR3 spans 17 amino acids. V lost 2 bases to trimming and J lost 2 bases, with 15 bases between them.